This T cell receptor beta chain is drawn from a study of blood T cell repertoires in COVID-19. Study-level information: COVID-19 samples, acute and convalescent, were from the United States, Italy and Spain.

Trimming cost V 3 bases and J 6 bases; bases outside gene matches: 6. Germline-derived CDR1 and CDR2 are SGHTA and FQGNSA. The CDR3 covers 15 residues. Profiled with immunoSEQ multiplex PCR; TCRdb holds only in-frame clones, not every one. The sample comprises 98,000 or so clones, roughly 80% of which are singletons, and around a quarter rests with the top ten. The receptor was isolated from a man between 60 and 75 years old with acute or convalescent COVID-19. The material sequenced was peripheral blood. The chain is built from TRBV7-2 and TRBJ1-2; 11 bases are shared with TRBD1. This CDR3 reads CASSFPGQGVNGYTF. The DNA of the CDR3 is TGTGCCAGCAGCTTTCCGGGACAGGGGGTTAATGGCTACACCTTC.